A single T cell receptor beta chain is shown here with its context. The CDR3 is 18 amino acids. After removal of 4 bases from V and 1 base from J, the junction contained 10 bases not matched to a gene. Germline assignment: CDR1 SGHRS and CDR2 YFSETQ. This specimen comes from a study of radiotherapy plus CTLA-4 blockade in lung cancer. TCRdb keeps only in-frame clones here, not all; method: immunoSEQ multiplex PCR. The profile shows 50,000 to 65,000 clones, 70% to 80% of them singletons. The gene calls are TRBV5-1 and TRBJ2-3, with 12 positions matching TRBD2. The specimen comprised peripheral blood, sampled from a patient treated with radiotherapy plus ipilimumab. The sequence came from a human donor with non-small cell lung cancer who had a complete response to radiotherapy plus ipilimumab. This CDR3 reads CASSMGLAGYGGTDTQYF. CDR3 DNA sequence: TGCGCCAGCAGCATGGGACTAGCGGGTTATGGGGGCACAGATACGCAGTATTTT.